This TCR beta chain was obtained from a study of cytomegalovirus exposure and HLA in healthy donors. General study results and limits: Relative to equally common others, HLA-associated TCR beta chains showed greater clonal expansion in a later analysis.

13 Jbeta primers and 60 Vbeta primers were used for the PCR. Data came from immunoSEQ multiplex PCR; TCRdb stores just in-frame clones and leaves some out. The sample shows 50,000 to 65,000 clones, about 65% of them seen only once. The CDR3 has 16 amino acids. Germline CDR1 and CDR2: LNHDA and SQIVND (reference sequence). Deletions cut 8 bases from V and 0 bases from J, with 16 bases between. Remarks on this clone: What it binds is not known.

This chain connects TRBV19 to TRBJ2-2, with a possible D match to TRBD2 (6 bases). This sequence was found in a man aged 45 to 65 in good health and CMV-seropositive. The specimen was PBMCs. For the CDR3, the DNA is TGTGCCAGTTCCAACGGCCGGGGGACGAACACCGGGGAGCTGTTTTTT. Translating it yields CASSNGRGTNTGELFF.